These 18 T cell receptor beta chains originate from one sample sequenced in a study of T cell responses to AZD1222 COVID-19 vaccine (TCRdb year 2021). The method was the immunoSEQ multiplex PCR assay. TCRdb stores this immuneACCESS table with in-frame sequences only. Part of the clones is absent; in the studies checked, under half of the shortfall reflects unresolved V genes, and no reason is known for the rest. The sample table shows roughly 140,000 clones, and 88% are seen once. The ten largest account for around 3.4% of the sample. The sample's time point label, decoded: baseline before first vaccination. The treatment or condition label, read with the paper, signifies: meningococcal conjugate vaccine given as trial control. This specimen consisted of peripheral blood, obtained on day 0 of MenACWY control vaccination. The source of these receptors is an adult in good health.

This clone was counted once. The rearrangement links TRBV11-3 to TRBJ2-5; 11 positions agree with TRBD2. Germline CDR1 and CDR2: SGHNT and YENEEA. V was clipped by 1 base and J by 6 bases; unmatched bases: 10. This CDR3 region has 17 residues. The CDR3 DNA sequence: TGTGCCAGCAGCTTAGTACTTAGCGGGAGGGCCAGCCAGACCCAGTACTTC. This codes for CASSLVLSGRASQTQYF.

In this sample, this clone turned up a few times. The V gene is TRBV7-9, the J gene TRBJ1-2, with D uncertain. The V gene lost 5 bases and the J gene lost 4 bases, with 11 bases spanning the gap. CDR3 size: 13 residues. In germline, CDR1 is SEHNR, CDR2 FQNEAQ (reference sequence). In DNA form, the CDR3 reads TGTGCCAGCAGCCCCGGGTTCTTCTATGGCTACACCTTC. Protein product: CASSPGFFYGYTF.

CDR3 nucleotides: TGTGCCAGCACCTCAAACCGGGACAGGGGGTATCAAGAGACCCAGTACTTC. It codes for CASTSNRDRGYQETQYF. The chain links TRBV27 to TRBJ2-5; 11 nucleotides match TRBD1. The V segment lost 7 bases and the J segment 2 bases; nucleotides outside the gene matches: 12. Germline loops: CDR1 MNHEY, CDR2 SMNVEV (reference sequence). This CDR3 comprises 17 residues.

Turning to this clone: Other nucleotide sequences from this sample produce the same CDR3. The V gene is TRBV18, the J gene TRBJ1-1; weak D call: TRBD1 (5 bases). CDR1 is KGHSH, CDR2 LQKENI, per germline. The CDR3 contains 13 residues. With 2 bases removed from V and 1 base from J, the gap between germline ends came to 5 bases. The CDR3 loop reads CASSPGQNTEAFF. CDR3 bases: TGTGCCAGCTCACCAGGACAGAACACTGAAGCTTTCTTT.

The rearrangement links TRBV7-9 to TRBJ2-3, with TRBD1 identical over 7 bases. The length of the CDR3 is 16 residues. CDR1 SEHNR and CDR2 FQNEAQ come from the germline V gene (reference sequence). V was pared by 0 bases and J by 1 base, with 4 bases of the junction left unmatched. CDR3 residues: CASSLARDSRTDTQYF. In nucleotides, the CDR3 is TGTGCCAGCAGCTTAGCAAGGGACAGCCGCACAGATACGCAGTATTTT. Supplemented by reference TRBV7-9 and TRBJ2-3, the full variable domain reads DTGVSQNPRHKITKRGQNVTFRCDPISEHNRLYWYRQTLGQGPEFLTYFQNEAQLEKSRLLSDRFSAERPKGSFSTLEIQRTEQGDSAMYLCASSLARDSRTDTQYFGPGTRLTVL.

This chain uses TRBV23-1 with TRBJ2-7, with D hard to call. TRBV23-1 is sorted into the ORF group, with uncertain function. The CDR3 runs to 14 residues. The germline V and J ends were trimmed by 3 bases and 2 bases, with 11 bases remaining between them. The CDR3: CASSHGDGAYEQYF. The CDR3, as DNA: TGCGCCAGCAGTCACGGTGACGGTGCCTACGAGCAGTACTTC.

The genes are TRBV11-2 and TRBJ1-1; 7 positions match TRBD1. This CDR3 is 16 amino acids long. Germline V lookup: CDR1 SGHAT, CDR2 FQNNGV. J was trimmed by 1 base and V by 5 bases; bases with no gene match: 10. CDR3 in DNA: TGTGCCAGCAGCCAATACGCCGGGACAGCGAACACTGAAGCTTTCTTT. Translated, it gives CASSQYAGTANTEAFF.

The chain has TRBV5-1 and TRBJ1-5; 10 bases fit TRBD1. The CDR3 has 14 residues. Unmatched junction bases numbered 5, after V lost 4 bases and J lost 7 bases. CDR1 is SGHRS, CDR2 YFSETQ, per germline. The CDR3 coding sequence is TGCGCCAGCAGCATGGGACAGGGGAGCCAGCCCCAGCATTTT. Protein: CASSMGQGSQPQHF.

This chain uses TRBV5-1 with TRBJ1-2, with 7 positions matching TRBD1. Germline values: CDR1 SGHRS, CDR2 YFSETQ. This CDR3 spans 12 amino acids. With 4 bases clipped from V and 8 bases from J, the junction kept 5 bases outside the gene matches. CDR3 in amino acids: CASSTDRDGYTF. The CDR3 nucleotides are TGCGCCAGCAGCACTGACAGGGACGGCTACACCTTC.

This sequence joins TRBV19 and TRBJ1-5; the D is unclear. Germline V CDR1 and CDR2: LNHDA, SQIVND (reference sequence). The V and J ends lost 4 bases and 3 bases respectively, with 4 bases between them. There are 12 residues in the CDR3. The CDR3 loop is CASSKTNQPQHF. CDR3 coding DNA: TGTGCCAGTAGTAAAACCAATCAGCCCCAGCATTTT.

V is TRBV5-1 and J is TRBJ2-1; 14 nucleotides match TRBD2. The germline V gene has CDR1 SGHRS and CDR2 YFSETQ. This CDR3 is built from 17 residues. Trimming removed 4 bases from V and 7 bases from J; junction bases left unmatched: 10. The CDR3 nucleotides are TGCGCCAGCAGCCCGAGGACTAGCGGGGGGAATGCGAATGAGCAGTTCTTC. Protein sequence: CASSPRTSGGNANEQFF. The whole variable domain, filled in from reference TRBV5-1 and TRBJ2-1, reads KAGVTQTPRYLIKTRGQQVTLSCSPISGHRSVSWYQQTPGQGLQFLFEYFSETQRNKGNFPGRFSGRQFSNSRSEMNVSTLELGDSALYLCASSPRTSGGNANEQFFGPGTRLTVL.

The V and J genes are TRBV7-9 and TRBJ1-3; the D is unclear. The CDR3 loop spans 16 amino acids. Germline V gene lookup returns CDR1 SEHNR and CDR2 FQNEAQ (reference sequence). Trimming cost V 1 base and J 0 bases, with 10 bases left between them. CDR3 in amino acids: CASSLVGEPSGNTIYF. DNA for the CDR3: TGTGCCAGCAGCTTAGTAGGAGAACCCTCTGGAAACACCATATATTTT. Variable domain in full (rest from reference TRBV7-9 and TRBJ1-3): DTGVSQNPRHKITKRGQNVTFRCDPISEHNRLYWYRQTLGQGPEFLTYFQNEAQLEKSRLLSDRFSAERPKGSFSTLEIQRTEQGDSAMYLCASSLVGEPSGNTIYFGEGSWLTVV.

V usage is TRBV9 and J usage is TRBJ2-1, with 9 nucleotides matching TRBD2. CDR1 is SGDLS and CDR2 is YYNGEE in the germline V gene. The ends lost 0 bases at V and 0 bases at J; junction bases unmatched: 10. The CDR3 runs 19 residues. CDR3 DNA: TGTGCCAGCAGCGTAGGGGGTAGCGGGAGTTTTCACTCCTACAATGAGCAGTTCTTC. Translated: CASSVGGSGSFHSYNEQFF.

The rearrangement uses TRBV18 and TRBJ1-2; D is possibly TRBD1 (5 bases). Germline CDR1 reads KGHSH; CDR2 reads LQKENI. V was clipped by 9 bases and J by 5 bases, with 19 bases between them. The CDR3 extends over 14 amino acids. Here the CDR3 DNA reads TGTGCCAGTCGACACCGGGACGGACTGTATGGCTACACCTTC. This codes for CASRHRDGLYGYTF.

The chain employs TRBV28 and TRBJ2-7, with 8 bases aligning to TRBD1. The germline V gene encodes CDR1 MDHEN and CDR2 SYDVKM. Trimming took 2 bases from V and 5 from J; bases not matched to a gene: 14. This CDR3 is 17 amino acids long. The CDR3 protein is CASSLVPPTGALNEQYF. CDR3 DNA sequence: TGTGCCAGCAGTTTAGTCCCTCCGACAGGGGCTTTAAACGAGCAGTACTTC.

The count of this clone is one. The chain combines TRBV4-2 with TRBJ1-5, with no clear D. There are 14 residues in the CDR3. The V gene lost 1 base and the J gene lost 0 bases, with 4 bases spanning the gap. CDR1 and CDR2 from the germline V gene are LGHNA and YNFKEQ. CDR3 bases: TGTGCCAGCAGCCAAGCCGATAGCAATCAGCCCCAGCATTTT. Protein: CASSQADSNQPQHF.

V gene TRBV6-5 combines with J gene TRBJ2-7, with a tentative D call TRBD1 (6 bases). The V and J ends lost 2 bases and 5 bases respectively, with 10 bases between them. This CDR3 has 13 residues. The germline CDR1 and CDR2 sequences are MNHEY and SVGAGI. Here the CDR3 reads CASSYRTADEQYF. CDR3 DNA sequence: TGTGCCAGCAGTTACAGGACAGCCGACGAGCAGTACTTC.

The chain links TRBV7-3 to TRBJ1-2; a weak D match, TRBD1 (6 bases). Trimming cost V 3 bases and J 2 bases, with 7 bases left between them. The length of the CDR3 is 13 residues. Germline-derived CDR1 and CDR2 are SGHTA and FQGTGA. CDR3 DNA sequence: TGTGCCAGCAGCTTTACAGGGAACTATGGCTACACCTTC. It yields the protein CASSFTGNYGYTF.